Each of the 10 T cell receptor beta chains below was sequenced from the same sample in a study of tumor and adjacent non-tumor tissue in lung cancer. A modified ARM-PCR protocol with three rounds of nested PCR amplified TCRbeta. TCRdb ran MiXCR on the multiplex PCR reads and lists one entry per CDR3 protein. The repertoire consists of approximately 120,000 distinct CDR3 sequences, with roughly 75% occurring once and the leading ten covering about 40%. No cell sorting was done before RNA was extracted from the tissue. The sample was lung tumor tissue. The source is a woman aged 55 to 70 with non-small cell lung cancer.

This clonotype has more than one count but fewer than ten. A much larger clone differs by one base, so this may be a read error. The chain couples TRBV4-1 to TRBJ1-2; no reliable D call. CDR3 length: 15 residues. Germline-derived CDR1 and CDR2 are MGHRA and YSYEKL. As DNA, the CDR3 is TGCGCCAGCAGCCAAGATACGACTGATAACTATGACTACACCTTC. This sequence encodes CASSQDTTDNYDYTF.

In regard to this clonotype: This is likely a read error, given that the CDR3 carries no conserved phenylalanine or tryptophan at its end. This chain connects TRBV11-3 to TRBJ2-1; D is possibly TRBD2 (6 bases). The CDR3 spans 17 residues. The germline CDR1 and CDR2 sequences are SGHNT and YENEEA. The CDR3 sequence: CASSIELTSWSHIEQFL. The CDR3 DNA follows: TGTGCCAGCAGCATAGAGTTGACTAGTTGGAGCCACATTGAGCAGTTCTTA.

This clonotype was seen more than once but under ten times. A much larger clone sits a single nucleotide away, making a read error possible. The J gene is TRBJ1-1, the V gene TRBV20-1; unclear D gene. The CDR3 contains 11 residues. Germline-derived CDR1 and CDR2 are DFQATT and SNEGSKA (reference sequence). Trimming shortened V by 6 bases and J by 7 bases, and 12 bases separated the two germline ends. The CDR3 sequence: CSAWTGIEAFF. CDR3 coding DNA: TGCAGTGCCTGGACGGGGATTGAAGCTTTCTTT.

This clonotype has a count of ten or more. Here the CDR3 DNA reads TGCGCCAGCAGCCTCCTTTTGGGAGGGAATTCACCCCTCCACTTT. Amino acid sequence: CASSLLLGGNSPLHF. The chain uses TRBV4-1 and TRBJ1-6; D remains unclear. This CDR3 spans 15 amino acids. V was cut by 4 bases and J by 7 bases, with 14 bases left in between. CDR1 and CDR2 (germline): MGHRA, YSYEKL.

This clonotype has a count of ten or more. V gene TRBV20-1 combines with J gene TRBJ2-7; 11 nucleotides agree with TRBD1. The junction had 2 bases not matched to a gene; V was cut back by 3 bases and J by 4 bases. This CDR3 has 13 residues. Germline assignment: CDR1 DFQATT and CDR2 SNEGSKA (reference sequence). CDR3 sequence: CSASGTGGYEQYF. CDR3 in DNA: TGCAGTGCTAGTGGGACAGGGGGGTACGAGCAGTACTTC.

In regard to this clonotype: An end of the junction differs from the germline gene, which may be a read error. For the CDR3, the DNA is TGTGACAGCAGCTTGGAGGGGGCGCTTTACGAGCAGTACTTC. It encodes CDSSLEGALYEQYF. The chain employs TRBV11-2 and TRBJ2-7; D may be TRBD1 (7 bases). CDR1 is SGHAT, CDR2 FQNNGV, per germline. This CDR3 comprises 14 residues. The whole variable domain, filled in from reference TRBV11-2 and TRBJ2-7, reads EAGVAQSPRYKIIEKRQSVAFWCNPISGHATLYWYQQILGQGPKLLIQFQNNGVVDDSQLPKDRFSAERLKGVDSTLKIQPAKLEDSAVYLCDSSLEGALYEQYFGPGTRLTVT.

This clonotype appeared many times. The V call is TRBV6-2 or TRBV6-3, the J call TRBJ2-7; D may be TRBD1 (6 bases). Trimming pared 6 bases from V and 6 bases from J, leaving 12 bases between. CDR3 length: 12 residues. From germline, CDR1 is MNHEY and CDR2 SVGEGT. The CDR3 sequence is CASRRQDFEQYF. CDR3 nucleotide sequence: TGTGCCAGCAGGAGACAGGACTTCGAGCAGTACTTC.

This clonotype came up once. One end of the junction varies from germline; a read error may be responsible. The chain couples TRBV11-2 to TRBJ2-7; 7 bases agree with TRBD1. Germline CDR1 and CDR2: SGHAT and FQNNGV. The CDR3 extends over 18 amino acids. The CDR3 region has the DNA TGCGCCAGTAGCTCGGCCGGGACAGTGTATCATGTCTCCTATGACCAGTACTTC. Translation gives CASSSAGTVYHVSYDQYF.

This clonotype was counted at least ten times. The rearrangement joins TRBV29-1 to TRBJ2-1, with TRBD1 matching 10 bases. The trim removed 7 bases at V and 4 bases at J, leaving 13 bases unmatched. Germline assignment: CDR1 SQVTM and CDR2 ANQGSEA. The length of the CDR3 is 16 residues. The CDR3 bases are TGCAGCGCTATCAAGGGCCGGGACAGGGGATACAATGAGCAGTTCTTC. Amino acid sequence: CSAIKGRDRGYNEQFF.

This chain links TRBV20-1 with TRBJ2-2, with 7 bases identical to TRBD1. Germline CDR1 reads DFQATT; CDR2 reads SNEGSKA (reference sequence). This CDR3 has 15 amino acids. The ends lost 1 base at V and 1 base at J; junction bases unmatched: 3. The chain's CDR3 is CSARATGRNTGELFF. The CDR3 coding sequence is TGCAGTGCTAGAGCGACAGGGCGGAACACCGGGGAGCTGTTTTTT.